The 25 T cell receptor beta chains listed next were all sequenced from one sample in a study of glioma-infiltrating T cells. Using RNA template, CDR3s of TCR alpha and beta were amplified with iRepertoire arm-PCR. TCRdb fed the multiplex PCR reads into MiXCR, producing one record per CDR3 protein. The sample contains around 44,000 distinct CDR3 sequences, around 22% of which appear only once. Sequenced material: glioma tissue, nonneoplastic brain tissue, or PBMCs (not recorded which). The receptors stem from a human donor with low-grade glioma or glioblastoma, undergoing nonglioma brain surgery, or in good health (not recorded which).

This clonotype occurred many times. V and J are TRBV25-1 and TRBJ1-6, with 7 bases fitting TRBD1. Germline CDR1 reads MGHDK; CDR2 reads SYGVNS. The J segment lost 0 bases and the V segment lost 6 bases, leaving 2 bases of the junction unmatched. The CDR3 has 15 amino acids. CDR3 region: CASRAGGSYNSPLHF. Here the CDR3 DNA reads TGTGCCAGCAGAGCAGGGGGCTCCTATAATTCACCCCTCCACTTT.

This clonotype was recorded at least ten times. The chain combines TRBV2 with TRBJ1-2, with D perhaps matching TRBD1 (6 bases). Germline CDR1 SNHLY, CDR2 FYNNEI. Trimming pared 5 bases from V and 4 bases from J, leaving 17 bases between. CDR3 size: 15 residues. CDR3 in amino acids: CASSNYREQGYGYTF. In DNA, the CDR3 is TGTGCCAGCAGTAATTACAGGGAGCAAGGCTATGGCTACACCTTC.

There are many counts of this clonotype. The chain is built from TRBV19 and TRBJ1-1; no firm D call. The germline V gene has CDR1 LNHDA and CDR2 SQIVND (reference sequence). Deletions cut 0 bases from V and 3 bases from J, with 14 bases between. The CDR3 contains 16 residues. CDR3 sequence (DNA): TGTGCCAGTAGTATAGATGTCGGGCGGGAGGACACTGAAGCTTTCTTT. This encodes CASSIDVGREDTEAFF. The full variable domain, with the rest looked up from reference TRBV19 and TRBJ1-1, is DGGITQSPKYLFRKEGQNVTLSCEQNLNHDAMYWYRQDPGQGLRLIYYSQIVNDFQKGDIAEGYSVSREKKESFPLTVTSAQKNPTAFYLCASSIDVGREDTEAFFGQGTRLTVV.

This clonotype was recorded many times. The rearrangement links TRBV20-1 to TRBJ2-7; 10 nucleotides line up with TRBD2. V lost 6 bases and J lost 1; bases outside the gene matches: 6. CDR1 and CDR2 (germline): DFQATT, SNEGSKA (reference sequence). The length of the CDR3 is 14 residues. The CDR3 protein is CSAPGTSESYEQYF. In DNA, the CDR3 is TGCAGTGCCCCCGGGACTAGCGAGTCCTACGAGCAGTACTTC.

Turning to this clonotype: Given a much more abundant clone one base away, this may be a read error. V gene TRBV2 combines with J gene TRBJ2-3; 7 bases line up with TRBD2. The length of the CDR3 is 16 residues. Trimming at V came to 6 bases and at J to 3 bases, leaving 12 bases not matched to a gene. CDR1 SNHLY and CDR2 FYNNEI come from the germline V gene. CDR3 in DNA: TGTGCCAGCAGGCTCGGGACTATCGGAGGTACAGATACGCAGTATTTT. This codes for CASRLGTIGGTDTQYF.

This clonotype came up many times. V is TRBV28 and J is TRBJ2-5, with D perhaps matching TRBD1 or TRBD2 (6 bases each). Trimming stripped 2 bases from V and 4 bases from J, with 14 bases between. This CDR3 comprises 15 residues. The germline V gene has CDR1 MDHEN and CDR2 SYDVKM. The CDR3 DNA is TGTGCCAGCAGTTTAGGGGGGCTACAGCGAGAGACCCAGTACTTC. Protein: CASSLGGLQRETQYF.

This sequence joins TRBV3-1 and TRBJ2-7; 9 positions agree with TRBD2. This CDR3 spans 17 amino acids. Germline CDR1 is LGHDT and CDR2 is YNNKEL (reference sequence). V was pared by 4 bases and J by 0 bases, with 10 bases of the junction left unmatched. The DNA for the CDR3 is TGTGCCAGCAGCCGCGGCCGCGGGGGGGCTAGCTCCTACGAGCAGTACTTC. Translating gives CASSRGRGGASSYEQYF.

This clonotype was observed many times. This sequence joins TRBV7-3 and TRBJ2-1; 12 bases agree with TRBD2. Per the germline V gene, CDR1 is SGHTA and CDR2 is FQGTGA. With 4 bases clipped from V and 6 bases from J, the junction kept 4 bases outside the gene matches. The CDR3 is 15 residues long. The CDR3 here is CASSSLAGGINEQFF. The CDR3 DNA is TGTGCCAGCAGCTCACTAGCGGGGGGCATCAATGAGCAGTTCTTC.

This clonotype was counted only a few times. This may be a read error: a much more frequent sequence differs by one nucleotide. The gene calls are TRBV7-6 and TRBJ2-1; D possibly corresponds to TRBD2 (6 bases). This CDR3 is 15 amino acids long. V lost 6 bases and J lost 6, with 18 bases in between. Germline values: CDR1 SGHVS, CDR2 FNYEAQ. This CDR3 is CASSQSGASVNEQFF. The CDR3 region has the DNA TGTGCCAGCAGTCAATCCGGGGCTAGCGTCAATGAGCAGTTCTTC.

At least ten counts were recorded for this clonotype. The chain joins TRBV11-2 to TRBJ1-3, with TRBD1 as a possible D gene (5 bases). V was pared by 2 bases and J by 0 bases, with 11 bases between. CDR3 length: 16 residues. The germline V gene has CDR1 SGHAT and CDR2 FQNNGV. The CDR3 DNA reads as TGTGCCAGCAGCTTATTTCCCACAGGCTCTGGAAACACCATATATTTT. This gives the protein CASSLFPTGSGNTIYF.

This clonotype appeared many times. The CDR3 protein is CSASGQGTQPQHF. As DNA, the CDR3 is TGCAGTGCTAGTGGGCAGGGAACGCAGCCCCAGCATTTT. This chain links TRBV20-1 with TRBJ1-5; a possible D gene is TRBD1 (5 bases). This CDR3 has 13 amino acids. Germline V gene data show CDR1 as DFQATT and CDR2 as SNEGSKA (reference sequence). Trimming took 3 bases from V and 7 from J, leaving 13 bases between them.

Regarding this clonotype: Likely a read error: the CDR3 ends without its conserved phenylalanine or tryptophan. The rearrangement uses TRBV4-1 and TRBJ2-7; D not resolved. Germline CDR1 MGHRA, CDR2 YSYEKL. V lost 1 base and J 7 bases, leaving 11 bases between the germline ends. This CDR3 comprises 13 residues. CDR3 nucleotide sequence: TGCGCCAGCAGCCAAGGTTCAGGTGCGGAGCAGTACTAC. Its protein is CASSQGSGAEQYY.

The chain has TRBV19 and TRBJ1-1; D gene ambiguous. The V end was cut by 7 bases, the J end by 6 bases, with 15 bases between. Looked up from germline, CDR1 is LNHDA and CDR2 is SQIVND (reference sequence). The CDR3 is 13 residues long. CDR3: CASTEELGAEAFF. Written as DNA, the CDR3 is TGTGCCAGTACTGAGGAATTGGGAGCTGAAGCTTTCTTT.

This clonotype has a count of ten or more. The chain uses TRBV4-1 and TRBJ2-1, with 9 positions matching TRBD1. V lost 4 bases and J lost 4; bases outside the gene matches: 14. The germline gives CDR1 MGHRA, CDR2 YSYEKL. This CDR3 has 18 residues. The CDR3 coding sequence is TGCGCCAGCAGCCCGCCTGCCCTAGGGGACAGGGATTACAATGAGCAGTTCTTC. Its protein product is CASSPPALGDRDYNEQFF.

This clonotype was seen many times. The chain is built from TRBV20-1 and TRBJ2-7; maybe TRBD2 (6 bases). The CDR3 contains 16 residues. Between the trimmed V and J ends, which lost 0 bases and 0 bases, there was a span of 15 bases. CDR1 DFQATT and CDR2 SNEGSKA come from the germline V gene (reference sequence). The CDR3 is CSARDPRGSSSYEQYF. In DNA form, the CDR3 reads TGCAGTGCTAGAGACCCGCGGGGCAGCAGCTCCTACGAGCAGTACTTC.

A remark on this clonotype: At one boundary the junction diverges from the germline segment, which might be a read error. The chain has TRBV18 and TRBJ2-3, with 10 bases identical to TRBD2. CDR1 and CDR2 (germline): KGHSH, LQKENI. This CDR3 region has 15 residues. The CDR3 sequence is CVSSEASGSTDTRYF. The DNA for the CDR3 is TGTGTCAGCTCAGAAGCTAGCGGGAGCACAGATACGCGGTATTTT.

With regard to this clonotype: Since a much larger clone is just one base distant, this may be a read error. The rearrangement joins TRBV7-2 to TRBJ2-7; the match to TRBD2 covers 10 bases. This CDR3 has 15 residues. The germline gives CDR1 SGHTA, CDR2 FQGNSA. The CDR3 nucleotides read TGTGCCAGCAGCTTAGGCCTAGCGGGAGTGTACGAGCAGCACTTC. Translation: CASSLGLAGVYEQHF.

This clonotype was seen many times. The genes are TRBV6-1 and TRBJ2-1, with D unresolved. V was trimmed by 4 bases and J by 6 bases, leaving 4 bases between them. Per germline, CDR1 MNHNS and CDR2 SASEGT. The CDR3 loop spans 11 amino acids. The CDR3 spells CASSVGNEQFF. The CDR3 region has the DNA TGTGCCAGCAGTGTGGGCAATGAGCAGTTCTTC.

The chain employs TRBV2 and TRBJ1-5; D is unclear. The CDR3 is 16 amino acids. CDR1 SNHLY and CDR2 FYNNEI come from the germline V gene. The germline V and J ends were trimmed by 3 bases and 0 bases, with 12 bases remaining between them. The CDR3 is CASSESGGYSNQPQHF. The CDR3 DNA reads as TGTGCCAGCAGTGAGTCAGGAGGATATAGCAATCAGCCCCAGCATTTT.

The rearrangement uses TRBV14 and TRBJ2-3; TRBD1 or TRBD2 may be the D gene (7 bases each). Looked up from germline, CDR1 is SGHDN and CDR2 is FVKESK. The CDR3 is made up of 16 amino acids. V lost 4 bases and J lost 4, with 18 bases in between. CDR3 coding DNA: TGTGCCAGCAGCCCCCCCCAGGGGGGGGGGGCAGATACGCAGTATTTT. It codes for CASSPPQGGGADTQYF.

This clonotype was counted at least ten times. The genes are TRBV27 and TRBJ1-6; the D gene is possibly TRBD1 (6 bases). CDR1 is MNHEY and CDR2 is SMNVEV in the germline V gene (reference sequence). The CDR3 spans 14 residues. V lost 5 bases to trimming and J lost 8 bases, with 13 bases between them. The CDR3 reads CASSPRGAHSPLHF. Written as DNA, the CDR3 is TGTGCCAGCAGTCCCCGGGGGGCGCATTCACCCCTCCACTTT.

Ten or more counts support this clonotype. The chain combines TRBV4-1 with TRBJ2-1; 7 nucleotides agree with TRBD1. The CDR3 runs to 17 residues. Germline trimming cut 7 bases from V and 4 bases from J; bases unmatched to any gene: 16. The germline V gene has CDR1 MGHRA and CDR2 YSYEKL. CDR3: CASTSGTDFWGYNEQFF. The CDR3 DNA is TGCGCCAGCACCTCCGGGACAGACTTTTGGGGGTACAATGAGCAGTTCTTC.

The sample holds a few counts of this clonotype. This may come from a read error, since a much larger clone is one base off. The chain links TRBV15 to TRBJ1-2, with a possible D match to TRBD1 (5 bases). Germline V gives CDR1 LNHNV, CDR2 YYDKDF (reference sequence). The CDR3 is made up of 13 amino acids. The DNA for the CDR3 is TGTGCCCCCAGCATCGGAGGGACGGACGGCTACACCTTC. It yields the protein CAPSIGGTDGYTF.

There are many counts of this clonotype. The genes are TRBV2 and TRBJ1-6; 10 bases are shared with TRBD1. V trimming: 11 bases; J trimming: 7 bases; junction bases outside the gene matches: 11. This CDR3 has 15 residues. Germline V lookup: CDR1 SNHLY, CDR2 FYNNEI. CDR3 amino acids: CAGSGTGVKNSPLHF. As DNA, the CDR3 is TGTGCCGGTTCCGGGACAGGGGTCAAGAATTCACCCCTCCACTTT.

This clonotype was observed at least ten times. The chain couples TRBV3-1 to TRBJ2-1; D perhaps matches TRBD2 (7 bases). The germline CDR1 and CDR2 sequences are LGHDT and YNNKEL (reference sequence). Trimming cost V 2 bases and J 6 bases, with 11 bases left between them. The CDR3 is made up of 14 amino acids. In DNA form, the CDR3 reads TGTGCCAGCAGCCAACGGGGGGCCCCCAATGAGCAGTTCTTC. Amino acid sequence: CASSQRGAPNEQFF.